Listed below are T cell receptor beta chains from one sample, sequenced in a study of beta chain features in type 1 diabetes. Sequencing was performed with immunoSEQ multiplex PCR; in TCRdb, only in-frame clones are kept and a portion is missing. Of roughly 150,000 clones in the sample, 9% to 10% were seen once. What was sequenced was central memory CD4+ T cells from blood. These receptors originate from a woman between 25 and 40 years old with type 1 diabetes. CDR3s leave out the opening cysteine and the closing phenylalanine or tryptophan.

v_call cdr3_length cdr3_aa
TRBV14 13 ASSASAGSTDTQY
TRBV5-5 11 ASSLELAGAQF
TRBV7-3 13 ASSWSGSARGEQF
TRBV30 14 AWSVVGGGLRNEQF
TRBV19 12 ASSNTGTSYEQY
TRBV25-1 13 ASSEWSDLTYEQY
TRBV9 12 ASSVVGSYNEQF
TRBV11-3 14 ASTLGRGTSRDTQY
TRBV7-2 13 ASSLDTVSGNTIY
TRBV5-1 13 ASSLVDRGNEKLF
TRBV30 9 AAGDYGEQF
TRBV30 14 AWQGQGSLAKNIQY
TRBV7-6 11 ASRRGMNTEAF
TRBV11-3 12 ASSPRTGGNEQF
TRBV7-9 14 ASSRDLLATADTQY
TRBV4-3 14 ASSQSGLAIQETQY
TRBV21-1 15 ASSKGGRNYSNQPQH
TRBV2 11 ASSPGANYGYT
TRBV19 12 ASSSSGSTDTQY
TRBV28 9 AGSGGEGYT
TRBV28 15 ASSAGTGVVMNTEAF
TRBV7-2 13 ASSLAGQGGYGYT
TRBV6-5 14 ASSYGQAPRTGELF
TRBV6-6 13 ASSSEGAKFGEQF
TRBV2 11 ASLTGGWETQY
TRBV29-1 10 SVTGQGFGYT
TRBV18 14 ASSPGLAGAAGELF
TRBV30 15 AWSGSRDTYSNQPQH
TRBV6-5 14 ASSLRLAGVHNEQF
TRBV7-9 10 ASSPNRDTQY
TRBV18 14 ASSPRSGTGSDEQY
TRBV19 14 ASSIWGLDRSYEQY
TRBV18 13 ASSQPGQGDYEQY
TRBV5-1 11 ASSPQGVYEQY
TRBV12-5 12 ASGTGQGEGEAF
TRBV11-3 12 ASSLPGQGHSYT
TRBV4-2 11 ASSQDAGLEAF
TRBV18 10 ASSPLAGLQF
TRBV7-9 13 ASSRGTRLFNEQF
TRBV11-2 12 ASSPQTSGETQY
TRBV2 13 ASSDLGAWGNEQF
TRBV14 15 ASSPRIGLADYNEQF
TRBV15 14 ATSRDFLQGTDTQY
TRBV14 11 ASSHLTNEKLF
TRBV5-4 13 ATNPGGYSYNEQF
TRBV28 13 ASGSGTPPYNEQF
TRBV27 13 ASSAQEAGYNEQF
TRBV4-1 14 ASSQEKHAVNTEAF
TRBV25-1 13 ASSEGQGRNYGYT
TRBV2 11 ASRDSSVYGYT